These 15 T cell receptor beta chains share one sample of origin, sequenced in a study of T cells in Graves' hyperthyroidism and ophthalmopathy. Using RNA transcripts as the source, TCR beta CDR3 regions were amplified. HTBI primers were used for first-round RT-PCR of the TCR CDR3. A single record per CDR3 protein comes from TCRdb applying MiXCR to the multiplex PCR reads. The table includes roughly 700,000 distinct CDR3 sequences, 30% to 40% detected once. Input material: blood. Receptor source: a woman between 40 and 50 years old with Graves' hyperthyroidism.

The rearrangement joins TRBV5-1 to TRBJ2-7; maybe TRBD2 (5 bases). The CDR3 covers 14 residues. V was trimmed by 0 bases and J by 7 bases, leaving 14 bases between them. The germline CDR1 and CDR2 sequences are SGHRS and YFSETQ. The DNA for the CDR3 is TGCGCCAGCAGCTTGGAGGCGGGCCACAATGAGCAGTACTTC. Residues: CASSLEAGHNEQYF.

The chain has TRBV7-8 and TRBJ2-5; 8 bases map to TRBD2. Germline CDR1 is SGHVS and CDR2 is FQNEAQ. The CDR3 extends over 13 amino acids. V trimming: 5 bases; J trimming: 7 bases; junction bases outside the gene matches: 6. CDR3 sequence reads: CASSRGRTATQYF. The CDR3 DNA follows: TGTGCCAGCAGCCGCGGGAGGACGGCGACCCAGTACTTC.

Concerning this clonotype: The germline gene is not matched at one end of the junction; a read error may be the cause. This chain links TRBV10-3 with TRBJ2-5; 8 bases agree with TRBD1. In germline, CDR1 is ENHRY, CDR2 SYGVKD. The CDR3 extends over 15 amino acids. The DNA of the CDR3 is TGTGCCAGCAGTTACTCCAGGGGGCCCCAAGAGACCCAGTACTTC. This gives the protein CASSYSRGPQETQYF.

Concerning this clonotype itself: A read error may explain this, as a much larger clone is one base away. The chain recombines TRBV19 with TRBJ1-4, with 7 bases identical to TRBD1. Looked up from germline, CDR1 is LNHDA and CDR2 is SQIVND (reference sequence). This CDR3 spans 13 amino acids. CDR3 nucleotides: TGTGCCGGTAGTAGGGGGCCGGATGAAAAACTGTTTTTT. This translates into CAGSRGPDEKLFF.

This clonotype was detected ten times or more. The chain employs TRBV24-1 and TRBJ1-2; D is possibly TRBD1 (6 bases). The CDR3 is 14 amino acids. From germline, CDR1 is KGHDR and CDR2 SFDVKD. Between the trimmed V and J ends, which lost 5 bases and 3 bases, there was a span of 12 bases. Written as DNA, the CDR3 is TGTGCCACCAGTGCCAGCGACAGGTACTATGGCTACACCTTC. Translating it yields CATSASDRYYGYTF.

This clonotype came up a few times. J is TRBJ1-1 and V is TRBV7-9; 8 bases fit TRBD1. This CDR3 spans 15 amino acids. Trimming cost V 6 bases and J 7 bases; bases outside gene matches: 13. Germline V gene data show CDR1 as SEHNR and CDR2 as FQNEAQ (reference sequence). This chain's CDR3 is CASRQTGVTGIEAFF. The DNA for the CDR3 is TGTGCCAGCAGACAGACAGGGGTCACGGGAATTGAAGCTTTCTTT.

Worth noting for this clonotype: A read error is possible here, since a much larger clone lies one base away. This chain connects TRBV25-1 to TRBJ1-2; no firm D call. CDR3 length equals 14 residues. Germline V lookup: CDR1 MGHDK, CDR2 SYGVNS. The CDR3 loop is CASSLPKSFYGYAF. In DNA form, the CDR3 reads TGTGCCAGCAGCTTACCGAAATCCTTCTATGGCTACGCCTTC.

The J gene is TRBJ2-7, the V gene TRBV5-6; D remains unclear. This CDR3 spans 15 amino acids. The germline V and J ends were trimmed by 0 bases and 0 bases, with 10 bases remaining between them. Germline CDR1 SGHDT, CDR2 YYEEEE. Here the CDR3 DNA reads TGTGCCAGCAGCTTGGTTCCTTGGAGCTCCTACGAGCAGTACTTC. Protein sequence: CASSLVPWSSYEQYF.

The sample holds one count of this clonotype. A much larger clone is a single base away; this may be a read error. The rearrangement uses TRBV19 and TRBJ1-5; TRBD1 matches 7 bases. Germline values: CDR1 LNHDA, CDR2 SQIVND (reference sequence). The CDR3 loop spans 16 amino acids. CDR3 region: CTSSTWTGYSNQPQHF. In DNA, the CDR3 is TGTACCAGTAGTACCTGGACAGGATATAGCAATCAGCCCCAGCATTTT.

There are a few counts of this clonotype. CDR3 protein: CASSQGESTKREFEQYF. The CDR3 region has the DNA TGCGCCAGCAGCCAAGGGGAATCGACGAAGCGGGAGTTCGAGCAGTACTTC. The chain couples TRBV4-1 to TRBJ2-7; the match to TRBD2 covers 8 bases. CDR3 length: 17 residues. The V segment lost 1 base and the J segment 6 bases; nucleotides outside the gene matches: 14. Per germline, CDR1 MGHRA and CDR2 YSYEKL.

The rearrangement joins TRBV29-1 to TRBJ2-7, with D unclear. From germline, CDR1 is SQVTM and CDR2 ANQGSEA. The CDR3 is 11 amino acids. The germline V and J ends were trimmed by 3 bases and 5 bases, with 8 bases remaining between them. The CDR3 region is CSVDRVDEQYF. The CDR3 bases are TGCAGCGTTGACCGGGTCGACGAGCAGTACTTC.

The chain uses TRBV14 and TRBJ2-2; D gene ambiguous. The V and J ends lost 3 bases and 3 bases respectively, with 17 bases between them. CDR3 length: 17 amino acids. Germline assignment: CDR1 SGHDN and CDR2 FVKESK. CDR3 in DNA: TGTGCCAGCAGCCATCCTGAGGCTGGCGCTGACACCGGGGAGCTGTTTTTT. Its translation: CASSHPEAGADTGELFF.

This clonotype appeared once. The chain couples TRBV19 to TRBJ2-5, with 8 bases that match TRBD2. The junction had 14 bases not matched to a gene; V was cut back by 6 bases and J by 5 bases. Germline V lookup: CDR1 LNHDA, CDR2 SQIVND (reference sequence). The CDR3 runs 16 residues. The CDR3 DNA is TGTGCCAGTAGGCCATGGGAGAGGGGGACTAGTGAGACCCAGTACTTC. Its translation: CASRPWERGTSETQYF.

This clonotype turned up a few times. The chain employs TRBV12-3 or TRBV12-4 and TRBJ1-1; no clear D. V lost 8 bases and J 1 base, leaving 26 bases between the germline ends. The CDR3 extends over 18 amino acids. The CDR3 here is CASSFGKVFRRGNTEAFF. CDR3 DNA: TGTGCCAGCTCGTTTGGTAAAGTTTTTCGGCGGGGGAACACTGAAGCTTTCTTT.

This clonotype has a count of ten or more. The CDR3: CASSLARWGTSYTGELFF. As DNA, the CDR3 is TGTGCCAGCAGCTTAGCGCGATGGGGGACTAGCTACACCGGGGAGCTGTTTTTT. This chain joins TRBV7-9 and TRBJ2-2, with 9 bases identical to TRBD2. The germline gives CDR1 SEHNR, CDR2 FQNEAQ (reference sequence). This CDR3 region has 18 residues. J was trimmed by 3 bases and V by 0 bases; bases with no gene match: 8.